These 6 T cell receptor beta chains originate from one sample sequenced in a study of CD8+ T cells in alopecia areata. Extracted from the samples, RNA was reverse transcribed into cDNA to serve as the sequencing template. Assay used: immunoSEQ multiplex PCR; TCRdb lists only in-frame clones, some missing. The sample lists more than 100,000 clones; roughly 50% were seen once. Sequenced input: CD4+ T cells sorted from blood. These receptors all come from a human donor in good health.

This chain links TRBV29-1 with TRBJ1-1, with D hard to call. The CDR3 runs 12 residues. Germline loops: CDR1 SQVTM, CDR2 ANQGSEA. V was cut by 4 bases and J by 1 base, with 7 bases left in between. In DNA form, the CDR3 reads TGCAGCGTTGGGGTTTCGAACACTGAAGCTTTCTTT. Translated: CSVGVSNTEAFF.

With respect to this clone: The identical CDR3 is also encoded by other nucleotide sequences in the sample. The chain combines TRBV7-6 with TRBJ1-5; 7 bases agree with TRBD1. V was clipped by 1 base and J by 4 bases; unmatched bases: 1. Germline V gene data show CDR1 as SGHVS and CDR2 as FNYEAQ. This CDR3 is 14 amino acids long. The CDR3 is CASSLEQGNQPQHF. In nucleotides, the CDR3 is TGTGCCAGCAGCTTAGAACAGGGGAATCAGCCCCAGCATTTT.

This clone has just a few counts. The chain couples TRBV27 to TRBJ2-5; D is unclear. Trimming cost V 3 bases and J 2 bases, with 13 bases left between them. This CDR3 has 15 amino acids. The germline V gene has CDR1 MNHEY and CDR2 SMNVEV (reference sequence). CDR3 DNA: TGTGCCAGCAGTTTTTCCCCTTGGGGACAAGAGACCCAGTACTTC. Translating it yields CASSFSPWGQETQYF.

This clone has more than one count but fewer than ten. The chain is built from TRBV18 and TRBJ1-2, with D hard to call. The CDR3 has 15 amino acids. V gave up 6 bases and J gave up 2 bases, with 16 bases separating them. Germline assignment: CDR1 KGHSH and CDR2 LQKENI. CDR3 sequence reads: CASSANDGGNYGYTF. CDR3 nucleotides: TGTGCCAGCTCGGCCAACGACGGCGGGAACTATGGCTACACCTTC.

The genes are TRBV29-1 and TRBJ2-2; D may match TRBD1 or TRBD2 (5 bases each). V gave up 8 bases and J gave up 0 bases, with 13 bases separating them. This CDR3 region has 14 residues. Germline V CDR1 and CDR2: SQVTM, ANQGSEA. The DNA for the CDR3 is TGCAGCCCCACGTTGGGGGCGAACACCGGGGAGCTGTTTTTT. It is translated as CSPTLGANTGELFF.

V is TRBV4-1 and J is TRBJ2-5, with a possible D match to TRBD2 (7 bases). The CDR3 is 14 amino acids. With 2 bases removed from V and 1 base from J, the gap between germline ends came to 8 bases. Germline CDR1 and CDR2: MGHRA and YSYEKL. CDR3 residues: CASSQRGAQETQYF. Written as DNA, the CDR3 is TGCGCCAGCAGCCAACGGGGGGCCCAAGAGACCCAGTACTTC.